The next 21 T cell receptor beta chains were all read from a single sample in a study of blood T cells in healthy people across ages. A J-beta primer mix and a sample-barcoded 5' primer were used in a second PCR of about 7 to 11 cycles. TCRdb re-called the 5' RACE reads through MiXCR, storing one row per CDR3 protein. The data contain 780,000 or so distinct CDR3 sequences, around three fifths of them singletons. Input material: blood. The receptors shown here come from a man aged 40-49 years in good health.

Comments on this clonotype: This may arise from a read error, as a much more abundant clone is one base away. The rearrangement uses TRBV29-1 and TRBJ2-1, with D perhaps matching TRBD1 or TRBD2 (7 bases each). The end of the DNA is better explained by TRBJ2-7, so the J call may be wrong. Germline CDR1 is SQVTM and CDR2 is ANQGSEA. The CDR3 runs 13 residues. CDR3 nucleotide sequence: TGCAGGACAGGGCTAGCGGACTACAATGAGCAGTACTTC. Encoded protein: CRTGLADYNEQYF.

The chain uses TRBV12-3 or TRBV12-4 and TRBJ1-2; D gene uncertain. The CDR3 spans 12 residues. Trimming took off 3 bases at V and 6 bases at J, with 8 bases between the two ends. CDR3 coding DNA: TGTGCCAGCAGTTTTCGGTCGCATGGCTACACCTTC. Its translation: CASSFRSHGYTF.

The rearrangement joins TRBV6-5 to TRBJ2-1; 7 bases fit TRBD1. V lost 7 bases to trimming and J lost 11 bases; unmatched junction nucleotides: 5. This CDR3 contains 11 residues. Germline V lookup: CDR1 MNHEY, CDR2 SVGAGI. The CDR3 reads CASTQGQKQFF. The CDR3 coding sequence is TGTGCCAGCACCCAGGGACAGAAGCAGTTCTTC.

In this sample, this clonotype turned up a few times. The chain is built from TRBV20-1 and TRBJ2-4; possibly TRBD1 for D (5 bases). V dropped 3 bases and J dropped 13 bases, with 16 bases sitting between them. This CDR3 contains 12 residues. The germline gives CDR1 DFQATT, CDR2 SNEGSKA (reference sequence). The CDR3 region is CSASDSEREQYF. DNA for the CDR3: TGCAGTGCTAGCGACAGCGAGAGAGAGCAGTACTTC.

This clonotype was seen only once. In nucleotides, the CDR3 is TGCAGTGCTAGAGATAGGGTCCTACAGGGTGGCTACGAGCAGTACTTC. This sequence encodes CSARDRVLQGGYEQYF. V and J are TRBV20-1 and TRBJ2-5; the D gene is possibly TRBD1 (6 bases). The DNA matches TRBJ2-7 better at its end, which makes the J call doubtful. Germline assignment: CDR1 DFQATT and CDR2 SNEGSKA (reference sequence). This CDR3 has 16 residues.

In nucleotides, the CDR3 is TGTGCCATCAGTGAGGAACACCCCGTAGGGGAGCAGTACTTC. Protein product: CAISEEHPVGEQYF. The chain employs TRBV10-3 and TRBJ2-7; no reliable D call. Trimming took off 2 bases at V and 7 bases at J, with 15 bases between the two ends. Germline V gene lookup returns CDR1 ENHRY and CDR2 SYGVKD. This CDR3 region has 14 residues.

This clonotype was seen only a few times. The chain couples TRBV4-3 to TRBJ2-1; D remains unclear. From germline, CDR1 is LGHNA and CDR2 YSLEER. CDR3 length: 13 residues. Trimming took 2 bases from V and 9 from J, leaving 11 bases between them. This CDR3 reads CASSQLHGSEQFF. DNA of the CDR3: TGCGCCAGCAGCCAACTACACGGCTCTGAGCAGTTCTTC.

This clonotype occurred many times. This chain joins TRBV2 and TRBJ2-3; D uncertain. Trimming removed 1 base at V and 2 bases at J, with 7 bases between. Germline values: CDR1 SNHLY, CDR2 FYNNEI. This CDR3 has 14 residues. The CDR3 spells CASSEERFTDTQYF. The CDR3 DNA is TGTGCCAGCAGTGAAGAGCGTTTCACAGATACGCAGTATTTT. Using reference TRBV2 and TRBJ2-3 for the parts outside the CDR3, the full variable domain is EPEVTQTPSHQVTQMGQEVILRCVPISNHLYFYWYRQILGQKVEFLVSFYNNEISEKSEIFDDQFSVERPDGSNFTLKIRSTKLEDSAMYFCASSEERFTDTQYFGPGTRLTVL.

The chain is built from TRBV5-1 and TRBJ2-3; 8 bases map to TRBD1. Trimming at V came to 5 bases and at J to 0 bases, leaving 2 bases not matched to a gene. The CDR3 extends over 14 amino acids. Per the germline V gene, CDR1 is SGHRS and CDR2 is YFSETQ. CDR3 bases: TGCGCCAGCAGGGACAGGGTCAGCACAGATACGCAGTATTTT. Encoded protein: CASRDRVSTDTQYF.

The J gene is TRBJ1-2, the V gene TRBV9, with 10 bases lining up with TRBD1. The CDR3 is 14 residues long. V was pared by 2 bases and J by 3 bases, with 1 base of the junction left unmatched. Germline V gene sequence: CDR1 SGDLS, CDR2 YYNGEE. Written as DNA, the CDR3 is TGTGCCAGCAGCGTCGGACAGGGGGACTATGGCTACACCTTC. Protein product: CASSVGQGDYGYTF.

The chain recombines TRBV29-1 with TRBJ2-1; possible D gene TRBD1, 5 bases. The length of the CDR3 is 11 residues. V was shortened by 6 bases and J by 15 bases, with 18 bases between the two germline ends. Germline V gives CDR1 SQVTM, CDR2 ANQGSEA. The CDR3 here is CSVIDRGAGFF. For the CDR3, the DNA is TGCAGCGTCATTGACCGTGGGGCCGGGTTCTTC.

The chain employs TRBV15 and TRBJ1-2; D ambiguous. Trimming pared 3 bases from V and 4 bases from J, leaving 9 bases between. The CDR3 has 13 amino acids. In germline, CDR1 is LNHNV, CDR2 YYDKDF (reference sequence). The CDR3 region is CATSSGLGYGYTF. The CDR3 bases are TGTGCCACCAGCAGTGGACTGGGCTATGGCTACACCTTC.

The chain is built from TRBV5-5 and TRBJ1-5; TRBD1 aligns across 11 bases. V shed 4 bases, J shed 3 bases, and the junction held 6 bases outside the gene matches. This CDR3 has 16 residues. CDR1 and CDR2 from the germline V gene are SGHKS and YYEKEE (reference sequence). CDR3: CASSLGQGVDNQPQHF. The CDR3 bases are TGTGCCAGCAGCCTGGGACAGGGGGTAGACAATCAGCCCCAGCATTTT.

The rearrangement uses TRBV7-9 and TRBJ2-1; 10 nucleotides agree with TRBD2. The V gene end was trimmed by 5 bases and the J gene end by 6 bases; junction bases not matched to a gene: 7. The CDR3 has 15 residues. Germline CDR1 is SEHNR and CDR2 is FQNEAQ (reference sequence). The CDR3 region has the DNA TGTGCCAGCAGCATACTAGCGGGGCCTCTCAATGAGCAGTTCTTC. This sequence encodes CASSILAGPLNEQFF. The variable domain in full, with the rest retrieved from reference TRBV7-9 and TRBJ2-1, is DTGVSQNPRHKITKRGQNVTFRCDPISEHNRLYWYRQTLGQGPEFLTYFQNEAQLEKSRLLSDRFSAERPKGSFSTLEIQRTEQGDSAMYLCASSILAGPLNEQFFGPGTRLTVL.

This chain links TRBV11-2 with TRBJ2-5; tentatively, D is TRBD1 (6 bases). The CDR3 consists of 13 residues. Germline CDR1 SGHAT, CDR2 FQNNGV. V gave up 5 bases and J gave up 3 bases, with 10 bases separating them. The chain's CDR3 is CASSPNREETQYF. The CDR3, as DNA: TGTGCCAGCAGCCCCAACAGGGAAGAGACCCAGTACTTC.

This clonotype was seen a handful of times. The rearrangement uses TRBV28 and TRBJ2-7; tentatively, D is TRBD1 (7 bases). Germline lookup yields CDR1 MDHEN and CDR2 SYDVKM. With 9 bases removed from V and 2 bases from J, the gap between germline ends came to 14 bases. This CDR3 region has 13 residues. CDR3 in amino acids: CASGGTAPYEQYF. The DNA of the CDR3 is TGTGCCAGTGGGGGGACAGCACCCTACGAGCAGTACTTC.

This clonotype was counted between two and nine times. This chain uses TRBV20-1 with TRBJ2-5; 12 nucleotides agree with TRBD2. The junction had 7 bases not matched to a gene; V was cut back by 6 bases and J by 5 bases. From germline, CDR1 is DFQATT and CDR2 SNEGSKA (reference sequence). The CDR3 is made up of 14 amino acids. CDR3 loop: CSAPTSGRGETQYF. The CDR3 coding sequence is TGCAGTGCCCCGACTAGCGGGAGAGGGGAGACCCAGTACTTC.

The chain uses TRBV14 and TRBJ2-5; 7 bases are shared with TRBD2. The CDR3 totals 15 residues. V trimming: 5 bases; J trimming: 3 bases; junction bases outside the gene matches: 9. Per germline, CDR1 SGHDN and CDR2 FVKESK. CDR3 region: CASSIRAGWEETQYF. CDR3 bases: TGTGCCAGCAGCATAAGAGCGGGGTGGGAAGAGACCCAGTACTTC.

The chain has TRBV12-3 or TRBV12-4 and TRBJ1-4, with no clear D. This CDR3 is 15 amino acids long. Trimming removed 6 bases from V and 2 bases from J, with 13 bases in between. The DNA for the CDR3 is TGTGCCAGCAGCCAGACTGGAGGGACTAATGAAAAACTGTTTTTT. Translating it yields CASSQTGGTNEKLFF.

The gene calls are TRBV12-3 or TRBV12-4 and TRBJ2-1; perhaps TRBD2 as D (6 bases). V was shortened by 10 bases and J by 4 bases, with 14 bases between the two germline ends. This CDR3 has 13 amino acids. CDR3 DNA sequence: TGTGCCATTGGGAGGAGTTCGTACAATGAGCAGTTCTTC. This codes for CAIGRSSYNEQFF.

The J gene is TRBJ2-5, the V gene TRBV19, with D possibly matching TRBD2 (6 bases). This CDR3 has 15 residues. Germline V gives CDR1 LNHDA, CDR2 SQIVND (reference sequence). The V end lost 4 bases, the J end lost 1 base, and 13 bases lay between the germline ends. CDR3 bases: TGTGCCAGTAGTAATGGAGGGGCCGTCCAAGAGACCCAGTACTTC. It encodes CASSNGGAVQETQYF.